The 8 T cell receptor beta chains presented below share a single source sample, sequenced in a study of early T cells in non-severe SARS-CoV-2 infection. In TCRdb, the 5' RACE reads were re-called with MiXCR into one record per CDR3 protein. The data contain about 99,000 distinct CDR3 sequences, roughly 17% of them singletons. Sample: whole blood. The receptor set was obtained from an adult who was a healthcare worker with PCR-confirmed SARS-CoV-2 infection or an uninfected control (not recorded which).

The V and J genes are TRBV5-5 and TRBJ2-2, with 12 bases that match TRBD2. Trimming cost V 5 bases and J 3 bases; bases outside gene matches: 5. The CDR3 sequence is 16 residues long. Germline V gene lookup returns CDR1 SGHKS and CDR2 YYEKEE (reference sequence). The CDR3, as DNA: TGTGCCAGCAGGCCGACTAGCGGGGGTTACACCGGGGAGCTGTTTTTT. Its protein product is CASRPTSGGYTGELFF.

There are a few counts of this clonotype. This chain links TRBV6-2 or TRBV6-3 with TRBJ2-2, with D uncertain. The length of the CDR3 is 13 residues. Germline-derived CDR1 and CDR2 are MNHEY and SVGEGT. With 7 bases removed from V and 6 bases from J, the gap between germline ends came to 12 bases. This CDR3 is CASISRLSGELFF. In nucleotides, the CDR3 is TGTGCCAGCATCAGCAGACTCTCCGGGGAGCTGTTTTTT.

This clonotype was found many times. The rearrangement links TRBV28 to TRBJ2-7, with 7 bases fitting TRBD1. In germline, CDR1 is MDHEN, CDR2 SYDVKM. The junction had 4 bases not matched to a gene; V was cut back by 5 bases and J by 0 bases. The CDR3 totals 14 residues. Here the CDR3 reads CASSPRDSSYEQYF. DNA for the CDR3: TGTGCCAGCAGTCCCCGGGACAGCTCCTACGAGCAGTACTTC. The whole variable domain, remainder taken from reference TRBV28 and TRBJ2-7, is DVKVTQSSRYLVKRTGEKVFLECVQDMDHENMFWYRQDPGLGLRLIYFSYDVKMKEKGDIPEGYSVSREKKERFSLILESASTNQTSMYLCASSPRDSSYEQYFGPGTRLTVT.

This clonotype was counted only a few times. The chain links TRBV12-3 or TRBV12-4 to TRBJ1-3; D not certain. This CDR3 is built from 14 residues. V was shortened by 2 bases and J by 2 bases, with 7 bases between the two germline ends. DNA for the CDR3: TGTGCCAGCAGTTTAACTGGGCCTGGAAACACCATATATTTT. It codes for CASSLTGPGNTIYF.

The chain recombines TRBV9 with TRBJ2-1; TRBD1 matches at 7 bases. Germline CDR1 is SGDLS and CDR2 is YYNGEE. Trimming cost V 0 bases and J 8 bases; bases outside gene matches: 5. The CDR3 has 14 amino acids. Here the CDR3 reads CASSVGQGGDEQFF. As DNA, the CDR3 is TGTGCCAGCAGCGTAGGACAGGGTGGGGATGAGCAGTTCTTC.

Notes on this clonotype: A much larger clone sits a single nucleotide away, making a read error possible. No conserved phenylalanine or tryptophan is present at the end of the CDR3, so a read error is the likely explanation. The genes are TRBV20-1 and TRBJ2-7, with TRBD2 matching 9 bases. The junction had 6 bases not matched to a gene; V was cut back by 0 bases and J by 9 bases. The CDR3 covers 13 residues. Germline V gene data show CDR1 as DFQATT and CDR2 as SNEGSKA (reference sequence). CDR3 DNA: TGCAGTGCTAGAGATAAGCGGGAGGACGGGCAGTACTCC. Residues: CSARDKREDGQYS.

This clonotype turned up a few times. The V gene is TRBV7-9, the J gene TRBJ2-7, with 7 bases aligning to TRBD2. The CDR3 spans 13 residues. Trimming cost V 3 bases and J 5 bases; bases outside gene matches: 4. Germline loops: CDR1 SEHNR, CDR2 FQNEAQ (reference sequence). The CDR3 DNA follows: TGTGCCAGCAGCTTGGGAGGGTACCACGAGCAGTACTTC. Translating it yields CASSLGGYHEQYF.

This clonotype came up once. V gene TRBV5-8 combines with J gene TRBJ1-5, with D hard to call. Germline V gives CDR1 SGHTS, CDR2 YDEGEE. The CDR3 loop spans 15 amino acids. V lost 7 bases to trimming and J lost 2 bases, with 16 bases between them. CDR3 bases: TGTGCCAGCCGTATCCGGGGTAATGGCAATCAGCCCCAGCATTTT. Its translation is CASRIRGNGNQPQHF.